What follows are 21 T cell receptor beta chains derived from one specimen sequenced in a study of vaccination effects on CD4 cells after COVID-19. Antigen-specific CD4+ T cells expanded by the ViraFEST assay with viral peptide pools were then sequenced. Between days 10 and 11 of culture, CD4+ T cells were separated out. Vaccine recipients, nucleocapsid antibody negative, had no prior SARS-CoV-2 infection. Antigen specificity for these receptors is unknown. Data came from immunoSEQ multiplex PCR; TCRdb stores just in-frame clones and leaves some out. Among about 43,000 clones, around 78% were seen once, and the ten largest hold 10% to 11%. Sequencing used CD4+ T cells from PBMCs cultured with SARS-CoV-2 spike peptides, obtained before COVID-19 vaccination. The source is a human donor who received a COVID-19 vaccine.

The CDR3 is CASSMTGGEAFF. CDR3 nucleotide sequence: TGTGCCAGCAGCATGACAGGGGGAGAAGCTTTCTTT. The chain employs TRBV7-9 and TRBJ1-1, with TRBD1 matching over 9 bases. Losses at the gene ends were 5 bases for V and 8 bases for J; bases not matched to a gene: 3. CDR3 length equals 12 residues. The germline V gene has CDR1 SEHNR and CDR2 FQNEAQ (reference sequence).

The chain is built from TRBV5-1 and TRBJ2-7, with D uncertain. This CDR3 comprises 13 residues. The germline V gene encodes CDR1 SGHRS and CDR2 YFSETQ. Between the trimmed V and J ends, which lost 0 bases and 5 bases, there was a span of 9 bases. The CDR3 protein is CASSLGGGNEQYV. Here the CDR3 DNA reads TGCGCCAGCAGCTTGGGGGGTGGAAACGAGCAGTACGTC.

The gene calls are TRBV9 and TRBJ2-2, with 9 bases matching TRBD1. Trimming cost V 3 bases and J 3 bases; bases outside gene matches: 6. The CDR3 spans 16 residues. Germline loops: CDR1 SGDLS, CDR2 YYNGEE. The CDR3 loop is CASSALGQGHTGELFF. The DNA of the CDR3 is TGTGCCAGCAGCGCCTTGGGACAGGGTCACACCGGGGAGCTGTTTTTT.

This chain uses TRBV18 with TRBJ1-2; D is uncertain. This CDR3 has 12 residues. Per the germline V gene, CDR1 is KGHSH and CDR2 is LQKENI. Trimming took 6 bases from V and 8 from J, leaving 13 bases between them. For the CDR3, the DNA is TGTGCCAGCTCTCGCCCTAACTGGGGCTACACCTTC. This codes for CASSRPNWGYTF.

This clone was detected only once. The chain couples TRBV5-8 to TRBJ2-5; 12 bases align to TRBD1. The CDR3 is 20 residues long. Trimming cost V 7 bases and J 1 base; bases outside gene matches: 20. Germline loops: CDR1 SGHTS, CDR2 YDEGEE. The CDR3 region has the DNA TGTGCCAGCCCAGTAATTCCCGGGACAGGGGGCGACCGCCTCCAAGAGACCCAGTACTTC. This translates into CASPVIPGTGGDRLQETQYF.

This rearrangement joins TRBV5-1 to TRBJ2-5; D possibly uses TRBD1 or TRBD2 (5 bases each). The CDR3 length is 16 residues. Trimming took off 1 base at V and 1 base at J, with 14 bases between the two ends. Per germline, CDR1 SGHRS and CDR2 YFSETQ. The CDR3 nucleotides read TGCGCCAGCAGCTTGTTAACAGGCGCGGGCCAAGAGACCCAGTACTTC. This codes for CASSLLTGAGQETQYF.

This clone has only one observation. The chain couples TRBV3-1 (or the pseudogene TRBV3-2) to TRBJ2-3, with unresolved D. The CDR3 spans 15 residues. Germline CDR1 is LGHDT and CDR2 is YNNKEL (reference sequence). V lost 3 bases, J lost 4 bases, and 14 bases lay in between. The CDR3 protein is CASSQISTSSDTQYF. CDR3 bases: TGTGCCAGCAGCCAGATCTCTACGAGCTCAGATACGCAGTATTTT.

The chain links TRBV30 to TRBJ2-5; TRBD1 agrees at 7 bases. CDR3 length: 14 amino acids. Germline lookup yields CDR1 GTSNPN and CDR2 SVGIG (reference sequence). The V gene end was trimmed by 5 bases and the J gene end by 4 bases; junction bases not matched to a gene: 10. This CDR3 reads CAWRIQGIRETQYF. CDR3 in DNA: TGTGCCTGGCGGATACAGGGGATACGAGAGACCCAGTACTTC. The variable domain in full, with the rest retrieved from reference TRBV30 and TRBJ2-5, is SQTIHQWPATLVQPVGSPLSLECTVEGTSNPNLYWYRQAAGRGLQLLFYSVGIGQISSEVPQNLSASRPQDRQFILSSKKLLLSDSGFYLCAWRIQGIRETQYFGPGTRLLVL.

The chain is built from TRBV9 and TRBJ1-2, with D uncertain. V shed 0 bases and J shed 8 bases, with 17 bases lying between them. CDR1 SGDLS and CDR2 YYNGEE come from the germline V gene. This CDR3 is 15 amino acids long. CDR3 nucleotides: TGTGCCAGCAGCGTAGAGCCAGGCCAGGTCCAGGGCTACACCTTC. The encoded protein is CASSVEPGQVQGYTF.

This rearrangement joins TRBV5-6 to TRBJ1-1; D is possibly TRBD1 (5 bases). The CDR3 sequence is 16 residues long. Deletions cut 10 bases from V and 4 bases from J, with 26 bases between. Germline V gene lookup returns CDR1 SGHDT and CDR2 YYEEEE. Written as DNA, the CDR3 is TGTGCCGGAGCCGTAGGACGGTCTGGGGGGGGCACTGAAGCTTTCTTT. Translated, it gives CAGAVGRSGGGTEAFF.

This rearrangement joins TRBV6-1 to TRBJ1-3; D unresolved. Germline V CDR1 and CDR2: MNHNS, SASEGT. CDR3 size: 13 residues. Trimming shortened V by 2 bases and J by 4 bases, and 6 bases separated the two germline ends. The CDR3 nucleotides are TGTGCCAGCAGTGAAAGACTGGGAAACACCATATATTTT. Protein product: CASSERLGNTIYF.

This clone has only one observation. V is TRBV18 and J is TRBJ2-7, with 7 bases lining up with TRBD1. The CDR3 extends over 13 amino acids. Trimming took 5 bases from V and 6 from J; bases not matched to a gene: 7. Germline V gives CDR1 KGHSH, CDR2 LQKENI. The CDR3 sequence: CASSDGTDSEQYV. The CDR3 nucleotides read TGTGCCAGCTCAGACGGGACAGATAGCGAGCAGTACGTC.

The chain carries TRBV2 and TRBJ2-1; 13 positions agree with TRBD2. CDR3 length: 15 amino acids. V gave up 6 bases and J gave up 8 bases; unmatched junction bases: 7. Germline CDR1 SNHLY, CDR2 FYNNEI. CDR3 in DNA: TGTGCCAGCAGGGTGGGACTAGCGGGGATATATGAGCAGTTCTTC. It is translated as CASRVGLAGIYEQFF.

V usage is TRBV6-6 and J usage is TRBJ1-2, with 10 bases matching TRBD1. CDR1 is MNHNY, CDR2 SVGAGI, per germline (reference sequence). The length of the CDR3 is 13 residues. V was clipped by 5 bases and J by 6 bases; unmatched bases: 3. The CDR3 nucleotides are TGTGCCAGCAGTCACGGACAGGGGGATGGCTACACCTTC. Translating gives CASSHGQGDGYTF.

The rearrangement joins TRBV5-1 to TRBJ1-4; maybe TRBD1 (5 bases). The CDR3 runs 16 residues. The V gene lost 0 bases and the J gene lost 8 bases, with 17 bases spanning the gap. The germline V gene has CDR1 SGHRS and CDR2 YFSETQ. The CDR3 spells CASSLEGVGGSEKLFF. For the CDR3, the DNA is TGCGCCAGCAGCTTGGAAGGTGTTGGGGGTAGCGAAAAACTGTTTTTT.

CDR3 nucleotides: TGTGCCAGCTCGAGACAGGGGGGACAAGAGACCCAGTACTTC. As protein: CASSRQGGQETQYF. The chain uses TRBV18 and TRBJ2-5, with 9 bases lining up with TRBD1. The CDR3 spans 14 residues. V dropped 6 bases and J dropped 2; count of bases not matched to a gene: 4. Germline CDR1 and CDR2: KGHSH and LQKENI. Using reference TRBV18 and TRBJ2-5 for the parts outside the CDR3, the full variable domain is NAGVMQNPRHLVRRRGQEARLRCSPMKGHSHVYWYRQLPEEGLKFMVYLQKENIIDESGMPKERFSAEFPKEGPSILRIQQVVRGDSAAYFCASSRQGGQETQYFGPGTRLLVL.

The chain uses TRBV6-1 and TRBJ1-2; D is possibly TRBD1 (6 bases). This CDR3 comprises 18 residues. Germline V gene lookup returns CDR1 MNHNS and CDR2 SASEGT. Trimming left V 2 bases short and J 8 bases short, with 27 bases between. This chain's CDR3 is CASSERNRESIIRGGYTF. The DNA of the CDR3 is TGTGCCAGCAGTGAACGGAACAGGGAATCTATTATACGGGGGGGCTACACCTTC.

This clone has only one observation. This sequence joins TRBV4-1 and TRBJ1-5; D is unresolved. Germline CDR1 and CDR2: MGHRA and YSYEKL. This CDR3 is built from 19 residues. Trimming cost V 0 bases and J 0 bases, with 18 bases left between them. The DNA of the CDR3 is TGCGCCAGCAGCCAAGACCCCCCAGCGATGGGCTTTAGCAATCAGCCCCAGCATTTT. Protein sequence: CASSQDPPAMGFSNQPQHF.

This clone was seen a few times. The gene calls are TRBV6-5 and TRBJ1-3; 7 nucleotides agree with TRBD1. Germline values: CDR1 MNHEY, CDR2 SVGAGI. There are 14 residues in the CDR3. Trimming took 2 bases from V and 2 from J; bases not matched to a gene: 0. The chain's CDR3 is CASSYDRAGNTIYF. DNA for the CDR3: TGTGCCAGCAGTTACGACAGGGCTGGAAACACCATATATTTT.

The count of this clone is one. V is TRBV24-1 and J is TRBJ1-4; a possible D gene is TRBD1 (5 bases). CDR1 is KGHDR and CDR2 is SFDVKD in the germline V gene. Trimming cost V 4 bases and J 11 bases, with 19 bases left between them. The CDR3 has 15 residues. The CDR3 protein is CATSDAGTDLEKLFF. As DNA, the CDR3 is TGTGCCACCAGTGACGCCGGGACGGACTTAGAGAAACTGTTTTTT.

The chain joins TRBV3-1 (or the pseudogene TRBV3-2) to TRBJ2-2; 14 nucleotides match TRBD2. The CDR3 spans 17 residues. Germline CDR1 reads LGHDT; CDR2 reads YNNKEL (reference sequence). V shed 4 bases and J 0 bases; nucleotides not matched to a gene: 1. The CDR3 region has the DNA TGTGCCAGCAGCCGGACTAGCGGGGGGTCGAACACCGGGGAGCTGTTTTTT. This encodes CASSRTSGGSNTGELFF.